This TCR beta chain is from a study of blood T cells in healthy people across ages. As to this clonotype: Antigen unknown.

The germline gives CDR1 KGHSH, CDR2 LQKENI. The CDR3 length is 13 residues. Trimming took 10 bases from V and 3 from J, leaving 14 bases between them. A second PCR of about 7 to 12 cycles used a sample-barcoded 5' primer and a J-beta primer mix. TCRdb reprocessed the 5' RACE reads with MiXCR, giving one entry per CDR3 protein. The repertoire consists of more than 650,000 distinct CDR3 sequences, with about 20% occurring once and the leading ten covering 20% to 25%. Study conclusions and caveats: Observed TCR beta diversity per million T cells went down as age went up. This fall followed a roughly linear course with age. In the absence of known donor CMV status, changes in expanded clonotypes were possibly confounded.

The TCR was taken from a man in his 70s in good health. The chain employs TRBV18 and TRBJ2-3, with a possible D match to TRBD1 (5 bases). Material for sequencing was blood. CDR3 DNA sequence: TGTGCCACCACCGTCAGGGTTACAGATACGCAGTATTTT. Amino acids: CATTVRVTDTQYF.